This T cell receptor (beta chain) appears in the sequencing data of a study of CD4 T cells in relation to SARS-CoV-2 and coronaviruses. Study-wide results and limits: In approximately 71% of donors, memory CD4+ clonotypes crossrecognized SARS-CoV-2 and at least one common cold coronavirus spike. Monoreactive clones expanded significantly more to SARS-CoV-2 than crossreactive clones did.

As concerns this clone: What it recognizes is unknown.

The unexposed donors gave CD4+ T cells in 2011-2018, prior to COVID-19. The V end was cut by 5 bases, the J end by 6 bases, with 18 bases between. Per germline, CDR1 LNHDA and CDR2 SQIVND (reference sequence). The length of the CDR3 is 15 residues. Naive and memory CD4+ T cell DNA was deep-sequenced without culture. Assay used: immunoSEQ multiplex PCR; TCRdb lists only in-frame clones, some missing. The sample carries tens of thousands of clones, approximately 95% recorded once. The gene calls are TRBV19 and TRBJ2-3; perhaps TRBD1 as D (7 bases). Specimen: naive CD4+ T cells from PBMCs. Subset defined: naive CD4+ T cells isolated by negative enrichment. The TCR was taken from a human donor in good health. CDR3 coding DNA: TGTGCCAGTAGTTCCCCGAGACAGGGAGGCGATACGCAGTATTTT. Translation: CASSSPRQGGDTQYF. Filled out from reference TRBV19 and TRBJ2-3, the complete variable domain reads DGGITQSPKYLFRKEGQNVTLSCEQNLNHDAMYWYRQDPGQGLRLIYYSQIVNDFQKGDIAEGYSVSREKKESFPLTVTSAQKNPTAFYLCASSSPRQGGDTQYFGPGTRLTVL.